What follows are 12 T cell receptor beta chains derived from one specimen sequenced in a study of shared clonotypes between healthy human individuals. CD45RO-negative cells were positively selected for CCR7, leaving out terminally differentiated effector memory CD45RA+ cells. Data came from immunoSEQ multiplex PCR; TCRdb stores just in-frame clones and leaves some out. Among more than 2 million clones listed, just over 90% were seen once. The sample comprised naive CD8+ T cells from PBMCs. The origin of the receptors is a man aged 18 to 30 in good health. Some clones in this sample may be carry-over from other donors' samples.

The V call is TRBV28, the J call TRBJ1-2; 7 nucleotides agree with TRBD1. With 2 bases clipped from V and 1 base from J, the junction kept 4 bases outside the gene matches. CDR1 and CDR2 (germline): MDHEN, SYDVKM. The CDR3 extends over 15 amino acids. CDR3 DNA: TGTGCCAGCAGTTTAAGGGCAGGGGGTAACTATGGCTACACCTTC. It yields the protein CASSLRAGGNYGYTF.

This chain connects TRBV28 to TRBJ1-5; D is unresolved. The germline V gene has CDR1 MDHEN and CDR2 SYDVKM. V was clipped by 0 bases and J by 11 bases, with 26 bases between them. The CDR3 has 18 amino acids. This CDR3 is CASSLWAPGQVPERAQHF. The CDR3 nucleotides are TGTGCCAGCAGTTTATGGGCCCCCGGGCAGGTGCCGGAACGAGCCCAGCATTTT.

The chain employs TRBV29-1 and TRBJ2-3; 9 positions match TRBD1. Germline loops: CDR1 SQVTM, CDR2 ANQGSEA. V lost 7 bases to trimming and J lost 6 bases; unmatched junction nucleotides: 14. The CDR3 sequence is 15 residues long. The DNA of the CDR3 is TGCAGCGCTCCAAAGGACAGGGGACACATGGATACGCAGTATTTT. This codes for CSAPKDRGHMDTQYF.

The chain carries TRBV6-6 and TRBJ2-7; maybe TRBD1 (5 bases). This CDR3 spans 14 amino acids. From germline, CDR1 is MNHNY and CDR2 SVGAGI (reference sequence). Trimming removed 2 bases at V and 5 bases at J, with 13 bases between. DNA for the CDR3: TGTGCCAGCAGTTACCTGGTGAGCAGGGACGAGCAGTACTTC. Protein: CASSYLVSRDEQYF.

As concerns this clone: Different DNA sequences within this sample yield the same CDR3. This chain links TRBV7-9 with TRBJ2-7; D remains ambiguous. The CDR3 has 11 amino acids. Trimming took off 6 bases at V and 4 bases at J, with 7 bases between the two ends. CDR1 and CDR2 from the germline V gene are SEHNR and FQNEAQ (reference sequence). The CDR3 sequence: CASSSRYEQYF. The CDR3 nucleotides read TGTGCCAGCAGTTCCAGATACGAGCAGTACTTC. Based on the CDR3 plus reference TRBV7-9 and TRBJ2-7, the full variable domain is DTGVSQNPRHKITKRGQNVTFRCDPISEHNRLYWYRQTLGQGPEFLTYFQNEAQLEKSRLLSDRFSAERPKGSFSTLEIQRTEQGDSAMYLCASSSRYEQYFGPGTRLTVT.

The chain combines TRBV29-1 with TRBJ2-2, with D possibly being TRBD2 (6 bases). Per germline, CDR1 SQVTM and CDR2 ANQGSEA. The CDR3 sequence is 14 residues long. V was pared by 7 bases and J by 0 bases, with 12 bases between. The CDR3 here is CSAALAPNTGELFF. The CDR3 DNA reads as TGCAGCGCCGCCCTAGCGCCGAACACCGGGGAGCTGTTTTTT.

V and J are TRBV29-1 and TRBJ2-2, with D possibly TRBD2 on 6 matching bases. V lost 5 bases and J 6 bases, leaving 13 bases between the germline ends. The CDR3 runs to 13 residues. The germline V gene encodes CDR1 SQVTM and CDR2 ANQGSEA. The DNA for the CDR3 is TGCAGCGTTAAAGGCGGGGACGCCGGGGAGCTGTTTTTT. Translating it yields CSVKGGDAGELFF.

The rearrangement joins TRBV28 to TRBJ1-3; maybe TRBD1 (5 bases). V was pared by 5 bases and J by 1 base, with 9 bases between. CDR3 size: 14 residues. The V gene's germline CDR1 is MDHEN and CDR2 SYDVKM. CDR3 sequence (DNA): TGTGCCAGCAGTACACAGGAATCTGGAAACACCATATATTTT. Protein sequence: CASSTQESGNTIYF.

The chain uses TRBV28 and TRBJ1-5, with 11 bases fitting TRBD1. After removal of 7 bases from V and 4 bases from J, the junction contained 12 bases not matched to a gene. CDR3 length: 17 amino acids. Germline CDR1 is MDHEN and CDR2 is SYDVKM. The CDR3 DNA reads TGTGCCAGCAATTCTCCCCGGACAGGGGGCCCAAATCAGCCCCAGCATTTT. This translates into CASNSPRTGGPNQPQHF. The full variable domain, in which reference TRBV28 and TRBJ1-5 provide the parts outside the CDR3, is DVKVTQSSRYLVKRTGEKVFLECVQDMDHENMFWYRQDPGLGLRLIYFSYDVKMKEKGDIPEGYSVSREKKERFSLILESASTNQTSMYLCASNSPRTGGPNQPQHFGDGTRLSIL.

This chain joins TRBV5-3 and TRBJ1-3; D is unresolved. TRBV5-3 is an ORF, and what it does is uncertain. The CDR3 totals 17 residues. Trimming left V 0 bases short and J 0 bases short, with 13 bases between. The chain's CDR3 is CARSLGREFVSGNTIYF. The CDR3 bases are TGTGCCAGAAGCTTGGGGCGGGAGTTCGTCTCTGGAAACACCATATATTTT.

In DNA form, the CDR3 reads TGTGCCAGCAGCTTAGAAACGTCTAGCGGGAGCACCTACAATGAGCAGTTCTTC. It yields the protein CASSLETSSGSTYNEQFF. The J gene is TRBJ2-1, the V gene TRBV7-9, with 10 bases that match TRBD2. V gave up 1 base and J gave up 2 bases; unmatched junction bases: 8. The germline gives CDR1 SEHNR, CDR2 FQNEAQ (reference sequence). The CDR3 has 18 residues.

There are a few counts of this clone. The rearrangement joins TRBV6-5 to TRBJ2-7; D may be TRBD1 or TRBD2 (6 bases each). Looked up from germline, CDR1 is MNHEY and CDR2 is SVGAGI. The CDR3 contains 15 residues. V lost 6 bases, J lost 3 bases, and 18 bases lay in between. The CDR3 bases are TGTGCCAGCAGCCAAGGGGGGTGGGGAGACTACGAGCAGTACTTC. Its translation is CASSQGGWGDYEQYF.